Below, one T cell receptor beta chain is given with its context. Its antigen remains unidentified. PCR was performed using 60 Vbeta and 13 Jbeta primers. This table comes from immunoSEQ multiplex PCR, and its TCRdb copy is limited to in-frame clones, with some not included. The repertoire includes over 150,000 clones, under 85% of them detected once, and around 5% sits in the top ten. This sample is drawn from a study of cytomegalovirus exposure and HLA in healthy donors. Study-level results: Fewer N-insertions (relative to the approximately 700-donor mean) were reportedly seen in an Asian-associated ancestry cluster in a later analysis. An apparent linkage of common viral pathogens to several of the most significant clusters emerged in a later analysis. In a later analysis, V- and J-gene trimming of beta chains associated with a DCLRE1C missense variant, replicated independently. The study listed approximately 170 cytomegalovirus-associated TCR beta chains.

CDR3 length: 14 residues. V dropped 6 bases and J dropped 3; count of bases not matched to a gene: 8. Germline CDR1 is MNHEY and CDR2 is SVGAGI. This TCR was sampled from a woman aged 18 to 35 in good health and CMV-seropositive. The chain links TRBV6-5 to TRBJ2-7, with 7 bases that match TRBD1. The sample consisted of PBMCs. The CDR3 region is CASSYRDSDYEQYF. The CDR3 nucleotides read TGTGCCAGCAGCTATAGGGACAGCGACTACGAGCAGTACTTC.